This entry is about one T cell receptor beta chain. Its antigen is as yet unknown. The data were taken from a study of a mutant IDH1 vaccine in newly diagnosed glioma. Study-level background: Vaccination started 4-6 weeks after radiotherapy alone, or with temozolomide cycles.

The time point is: week 35, safety follow-up. The content of each vaccine dose was 300 ug of mutant IDH1 20-mer peptide, and topical imiquimod accompanied it. Across weeks 1, 3, 5, 7, 11, 15, 19 and 23, patients received a vaccination each time, eight in all. Germline-derived CDR1 and CDR2 are SEHNR and FQNEAQ (reference sequence). With 4 bases clipped from V and 3 bases from J, the junction kept 7 bases outside the gene matches. The CDR3 length is 15 residues. Clones were read by immunoSEQ multiplex PCR, and TCRdb kept only the in-frame ones, dropping some. The table includes roughly 30,000 clones, more than 75% detected once.

This clonotype originated in a woman aged 35 to 49 with glioma. This sample comprised PBMCs, obtained from a glioma patient whose treatment included an IDH1 peptide vaccine. The genes are TRBV7-9 and TRBJ2-7, with 9 bases that match TRBD1. The CDR3 coding sequence is TGTGCCAGCAGCTCTGGACAGGGGTCATTCTACGAGCAGTACTTC. Translation: CASSSGQGSFYEQYF. Drawing the rest from reference TRBV7-9 and TRBJ2-7, the complete variable domain is DTGVSQNPRHKITKRGQNVTFRCDPISEHNRLYWYRQTLGQGPEFLTYFQNEAQLEKSRLLSDRFSAERPKGSFSTLEIQRTEQGDSAMYLCASSSGQGSFYEQYFGPGTRLTVT.